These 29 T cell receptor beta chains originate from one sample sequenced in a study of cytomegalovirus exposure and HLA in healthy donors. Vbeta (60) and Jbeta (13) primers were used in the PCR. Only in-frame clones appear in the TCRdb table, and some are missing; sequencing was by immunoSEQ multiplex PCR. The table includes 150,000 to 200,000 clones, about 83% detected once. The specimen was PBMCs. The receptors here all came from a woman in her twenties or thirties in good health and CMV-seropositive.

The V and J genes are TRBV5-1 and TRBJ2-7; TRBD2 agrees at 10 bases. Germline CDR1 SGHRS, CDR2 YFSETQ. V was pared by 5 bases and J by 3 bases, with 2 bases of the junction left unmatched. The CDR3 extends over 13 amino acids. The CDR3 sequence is CASRWTSGYEQYF. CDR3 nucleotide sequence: TGCGCCAGCAGGTGGACTAGCGGCTACGAGCAGTACTTC.

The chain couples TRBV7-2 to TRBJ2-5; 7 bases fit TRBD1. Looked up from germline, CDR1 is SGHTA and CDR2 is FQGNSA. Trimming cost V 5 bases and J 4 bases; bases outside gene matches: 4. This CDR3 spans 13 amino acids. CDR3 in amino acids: CASSDRVGETQYF. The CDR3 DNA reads TGTGCCAGCAGCGACAGGGTCGGAGAGACCCAGTACTTC.

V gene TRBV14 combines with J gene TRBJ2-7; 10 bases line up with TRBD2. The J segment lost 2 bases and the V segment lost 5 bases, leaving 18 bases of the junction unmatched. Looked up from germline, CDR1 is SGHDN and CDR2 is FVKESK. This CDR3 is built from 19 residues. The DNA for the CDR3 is TGTGCCAGCAGCGGGTCCCTAGCGGGAGTCAATAAGGAGGCCTACGAGCAGTACTTC. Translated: CASSGSLAGVNKEAYEQYF. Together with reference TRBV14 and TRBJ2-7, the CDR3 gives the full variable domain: EAGVTQFPSHSVIEKGQTVTLRCDPISGHDNLYWYRRVMGKEIKFLLHFVKESKQDESGMPNNRFLAERTGGTYSTLKVQPAELEDSGVYFCASSGSLAGVNKEAYEQYFGPGTRLTVT.

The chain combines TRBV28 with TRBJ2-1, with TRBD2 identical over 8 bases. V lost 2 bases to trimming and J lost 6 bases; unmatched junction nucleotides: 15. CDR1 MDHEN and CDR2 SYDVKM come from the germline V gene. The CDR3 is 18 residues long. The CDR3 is CASSLSLLSGSNFNEQFF. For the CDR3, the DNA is TGTGCCAGCAGTTTAAGCCTCTTGAGCGGGAGTAATTTCAATGAGCAGTTCTTC. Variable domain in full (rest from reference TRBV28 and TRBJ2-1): DVKVTQSSRYLVKRTGEKVFLECVQDMDHENMFWYRQDPGLGLRLIYFSYDVKMKEKGDIPEGYSVSREKKERFSLILESASTNQTSMYLCASSLSLLSGSNFNEQFFGPGTRLTVL.

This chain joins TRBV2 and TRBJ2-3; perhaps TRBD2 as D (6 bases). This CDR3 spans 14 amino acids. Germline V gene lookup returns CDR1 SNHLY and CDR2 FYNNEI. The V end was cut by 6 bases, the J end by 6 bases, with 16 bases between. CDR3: CASRDGGTADTQYF. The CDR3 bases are TGTGCCAGCAGGGACGGTGGGACTGCGGATACGCAGTATTTT.

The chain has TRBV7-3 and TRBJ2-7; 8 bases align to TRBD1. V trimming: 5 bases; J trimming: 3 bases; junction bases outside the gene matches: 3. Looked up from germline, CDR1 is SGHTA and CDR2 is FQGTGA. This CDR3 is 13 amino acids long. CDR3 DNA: TGTGCCAGCAGCCAGGGGACAGGCTACGAGCAGTACTTC. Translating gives CASSQGTGYEQYF.

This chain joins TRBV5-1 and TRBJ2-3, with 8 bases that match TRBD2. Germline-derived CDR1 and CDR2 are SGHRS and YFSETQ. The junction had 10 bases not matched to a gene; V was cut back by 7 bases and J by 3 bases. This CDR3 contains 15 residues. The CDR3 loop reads CASVQSGGATDTQYF. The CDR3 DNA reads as TGCGCCAGCGTACAGTCCGGGGGGGCAACAGATACGCAGTATTTT.

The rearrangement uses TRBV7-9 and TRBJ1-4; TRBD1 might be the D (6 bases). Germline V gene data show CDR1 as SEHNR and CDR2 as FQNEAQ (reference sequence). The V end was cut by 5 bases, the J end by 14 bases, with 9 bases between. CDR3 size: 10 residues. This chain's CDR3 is CASSLTGLFF. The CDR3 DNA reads TGTGCCAGCAGCCTGACAGGTCTGTTTTTT.

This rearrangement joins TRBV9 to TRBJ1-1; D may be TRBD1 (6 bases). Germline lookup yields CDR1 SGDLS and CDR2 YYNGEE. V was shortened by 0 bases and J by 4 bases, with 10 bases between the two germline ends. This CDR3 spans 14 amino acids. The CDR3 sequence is CASSVGQGITEAFF. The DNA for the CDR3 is TGTGCCAGCAGCGTAGGGCAGGGGATCACTGAAGCTTTCTTT.

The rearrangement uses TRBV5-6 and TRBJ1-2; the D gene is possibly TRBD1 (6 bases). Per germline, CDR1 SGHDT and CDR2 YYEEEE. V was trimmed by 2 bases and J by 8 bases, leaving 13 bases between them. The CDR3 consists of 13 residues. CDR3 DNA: TGTGCCAGCAGCTTCGGGGGGCCGGCCGGCTACACCTTC. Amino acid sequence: CASSFGGPAGYTF.

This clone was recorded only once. CDR3 loop: CASSEVASNEKLFF. CDR3 sequence (DNA): TGTGCCAGCAGTGAGGTAGCTTCTAATGAAAAACTGTTTTTT. The genes are TRBV2 and TRBJ1-4; unclear D gene. Germline V gene sequence: CDR1 SNHLY, CDR2 FYNNEI. The CDR3 runs to 14 residues. The V gene lost 3 bases and the J gene lost 3 bases, with 8 bases spanning the gap.

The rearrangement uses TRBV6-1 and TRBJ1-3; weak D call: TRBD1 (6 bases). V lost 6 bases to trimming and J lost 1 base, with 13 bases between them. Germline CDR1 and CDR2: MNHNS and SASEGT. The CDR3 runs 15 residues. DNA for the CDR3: TGTGCCAGCAGCCTAACTACAGGGTCTGGAAACACCATATATTTT. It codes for CASSLTTGSGNTIYF.

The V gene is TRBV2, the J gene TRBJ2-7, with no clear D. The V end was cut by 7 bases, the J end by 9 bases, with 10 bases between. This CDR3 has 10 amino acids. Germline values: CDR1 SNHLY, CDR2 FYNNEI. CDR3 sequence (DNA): TGTGCCAGCAATTTTGACTGGCAGTACTTC. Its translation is CASNFDWQYF.

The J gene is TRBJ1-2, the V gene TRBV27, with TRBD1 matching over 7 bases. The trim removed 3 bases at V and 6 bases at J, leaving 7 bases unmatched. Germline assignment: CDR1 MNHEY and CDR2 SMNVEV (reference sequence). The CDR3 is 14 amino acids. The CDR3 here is CASSLGPGGHGYTF. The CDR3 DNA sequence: TGTGCCAGCAGTTTGGGACCAGGGGGGCATGGCTACACCTTC.

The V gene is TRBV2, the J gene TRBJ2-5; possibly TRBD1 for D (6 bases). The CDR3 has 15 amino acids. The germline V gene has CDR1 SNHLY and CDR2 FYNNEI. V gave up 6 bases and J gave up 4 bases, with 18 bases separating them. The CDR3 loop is CASRPQGMWGETQYF. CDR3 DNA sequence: TGTGCCAGCAGACCGCAGGGGATGTGGGGAGAGACCCAGTACTTC.

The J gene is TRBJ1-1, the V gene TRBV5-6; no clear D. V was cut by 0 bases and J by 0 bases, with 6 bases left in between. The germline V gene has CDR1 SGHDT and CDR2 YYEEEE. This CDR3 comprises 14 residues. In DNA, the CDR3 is TGTGCCAGCAGCTTGGCACAGATGAACACTGAAGCTTTCTTT. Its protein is CASSLAQMNTEAFF.

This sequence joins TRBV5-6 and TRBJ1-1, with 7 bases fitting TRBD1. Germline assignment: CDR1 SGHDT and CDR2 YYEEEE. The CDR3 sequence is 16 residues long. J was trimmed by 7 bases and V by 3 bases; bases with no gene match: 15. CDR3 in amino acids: CASSSSPGTVTNEAFF. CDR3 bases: TGTGCCAGCAGCTCAAGCCCAGGGACAGTCACGAATGAAGCTTTCTTT.

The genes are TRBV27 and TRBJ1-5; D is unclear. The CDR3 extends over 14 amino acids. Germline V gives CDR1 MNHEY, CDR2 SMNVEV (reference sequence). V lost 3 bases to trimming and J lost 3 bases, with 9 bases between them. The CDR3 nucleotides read TGTGCCAGCAGTTTGGCAGGCACCAATCAGCCCCAGCATTTT. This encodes CASSLAGTNQPQHF.

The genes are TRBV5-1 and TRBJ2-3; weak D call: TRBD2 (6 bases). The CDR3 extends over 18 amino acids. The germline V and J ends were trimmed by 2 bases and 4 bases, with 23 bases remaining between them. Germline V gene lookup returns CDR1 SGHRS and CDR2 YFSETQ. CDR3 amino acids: CASSLHAGVAASADTQYF. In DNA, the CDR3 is TGCGCCAGCAGCTTACACGCCGGGGTAGCGGCCTCGGCAGATACGCAGTATTTT.

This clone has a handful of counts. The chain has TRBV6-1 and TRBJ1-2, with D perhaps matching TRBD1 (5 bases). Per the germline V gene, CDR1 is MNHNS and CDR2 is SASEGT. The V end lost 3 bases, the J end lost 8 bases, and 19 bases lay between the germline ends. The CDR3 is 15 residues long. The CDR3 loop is CASSEGTAGVWGYTF. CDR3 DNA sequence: TGTGCCAGCAGTGAGGGGACCGCGGGGGTATGGGGCTACACCTTC.

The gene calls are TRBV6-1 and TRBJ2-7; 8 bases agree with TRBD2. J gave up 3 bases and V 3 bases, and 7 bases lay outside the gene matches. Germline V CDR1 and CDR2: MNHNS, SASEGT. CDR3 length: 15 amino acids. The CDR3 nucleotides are TGTGCCAGCAGTGAGACCGGGACTAGTTTCTACGAGCAGTACTTC. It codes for CASSETGTSFYEQYF.

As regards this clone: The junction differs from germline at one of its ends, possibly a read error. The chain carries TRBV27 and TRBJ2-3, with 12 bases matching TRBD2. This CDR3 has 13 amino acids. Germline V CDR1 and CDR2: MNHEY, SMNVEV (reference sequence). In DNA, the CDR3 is TGTGCCAGCAGTCGAGCTGGGACTAGCGGGCTGAATTTT. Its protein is CASSRAGTSGLNF.

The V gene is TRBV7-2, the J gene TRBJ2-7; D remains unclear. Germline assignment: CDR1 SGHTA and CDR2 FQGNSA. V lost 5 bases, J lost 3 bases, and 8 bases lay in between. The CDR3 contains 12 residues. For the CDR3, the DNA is TGTGCCAGCAGCGACCCAGGCTACGAGCAGTACTTC. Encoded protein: CASSDPGYEQYF. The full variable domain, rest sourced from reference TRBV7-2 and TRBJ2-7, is GAGVSQSPSNKVTEKGKDVELRCDPISGHTALYWYRQSLGQGLEFLIYFQGNSAPDKSGLPSDRFSAERTGGSVSTLTIQRTQQEDSAVYLCASSDPGYEQYFGPGTRLTVT.

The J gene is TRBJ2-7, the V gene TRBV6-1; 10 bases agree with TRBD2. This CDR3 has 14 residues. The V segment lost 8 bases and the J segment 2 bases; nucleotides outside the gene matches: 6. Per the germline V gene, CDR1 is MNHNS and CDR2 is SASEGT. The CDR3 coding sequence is TGTGCCAGCTCTTCTAGCGGGAGTCCCTACGAGCAGTACTTC. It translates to CASSSSGSPYEQYF.

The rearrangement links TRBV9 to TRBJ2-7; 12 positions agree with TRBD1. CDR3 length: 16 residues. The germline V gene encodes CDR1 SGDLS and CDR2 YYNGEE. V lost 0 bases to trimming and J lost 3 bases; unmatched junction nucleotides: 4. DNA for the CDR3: TGTGCCAGCAGCGTAGGAGGGACAGGGGGCCTCTACGAGCAGTACTTC. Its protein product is CASSVGGTGGLYEQYF.

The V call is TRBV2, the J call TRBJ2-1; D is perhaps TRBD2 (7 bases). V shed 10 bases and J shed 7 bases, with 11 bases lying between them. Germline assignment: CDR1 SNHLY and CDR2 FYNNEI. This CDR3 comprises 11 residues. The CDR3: CATRGGNEQFF. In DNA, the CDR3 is TGTGCCACCAGGGGAGGGAATGAGCAGTTCTTC.

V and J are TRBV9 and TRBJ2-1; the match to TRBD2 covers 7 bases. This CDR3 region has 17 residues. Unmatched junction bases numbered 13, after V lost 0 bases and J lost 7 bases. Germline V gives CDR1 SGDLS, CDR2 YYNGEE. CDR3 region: CASSVALRSGVENEQFF. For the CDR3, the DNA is TGTGCCAGCAGCGTAGCGCTTCGGAGCGGGGTGGAGAATGAGCAGTTCTTC.

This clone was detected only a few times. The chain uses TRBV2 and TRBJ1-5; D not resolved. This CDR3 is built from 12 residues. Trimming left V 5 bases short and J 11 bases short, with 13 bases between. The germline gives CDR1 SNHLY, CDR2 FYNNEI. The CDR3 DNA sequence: TGTGCCAGCAGTTGGGTTCGGGGAGCCCAGCATTTT. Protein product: CASSWVRGAQHF.

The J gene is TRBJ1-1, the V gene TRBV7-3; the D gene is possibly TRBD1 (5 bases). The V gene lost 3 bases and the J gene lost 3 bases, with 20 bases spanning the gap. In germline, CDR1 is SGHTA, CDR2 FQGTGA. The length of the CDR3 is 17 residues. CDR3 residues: CASSFGRLGHRDTEAFF. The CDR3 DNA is TGTGCCAGCAGCTTCGGGAGGCTGGGGCACCGGGACACTGAAGCTTTCTTT.